This entry is about one TCR beta chain. This entry is derived from a study of blood T cell repertoires in COVID-19. Study-level background: COVID-19 samples from acute and convalescent phases originated in the United States, Italy and Spain. Sources were T cells, B-cell-depleted T cells, or PBMCs; the material itself was cDNA or gDNA.

In the source study's methods: Amplification of reference gene primers was used by the study to estimate nucleated cell counts. The table came from immunoSEQ multiplex PCR; TCRdb's copy has only in-frame clones and leaves some out. That table furnishes V, J and clone size, whereas the DNA furnished D and trimming. The data show 100,000 to 150,000 clones, approximately 87% seen once. This CDR3 comprises 12 residues. Trimming removed 8 bases at V and 4 bases at J, with 11 bases between. Germline CDR1 is MNHEY and CDR2 is SVGAGI. V is TRBV6-5 and J is TRBJ1-1, with D perhaps matching TRBD1 (5 bases). This clonotype was obtained from a man between 65 and 79 years old with active COVID-19. Sequenced input: peripheral blood. The CDR3 is CASDRGFTEAFF. The CDR3 nucleotides are TGTGCCAGCGACCGGGGGTTCACTGAAGCTTTCTTT.